A single sample is the source of the 25 T cell receptor beta chains below, sequenced in a study of shared clonotypes between healthy human individuals. Produced via immunoSEQ multiplex PCR; TCRdb's table is partial and in-frame only. Among about 2.3 million clones listed, 80% to 95% were seen once. Material for sequencing was naive CD4+ T cells from PBMCs. Subset described: CD45RA+ positively selected. All receptors derive from a man in his late teens or twenties in good health. Some clones in this sample may be carry-over from other donors' samples.

Only a few counts were recorded for this clone. The chain uses TRBV29-1 and TRBJ1-1; TRBD1 might be the D (6 bases). The CDR3 sequence is 13 residues long. Germline CDR1 SQVTM, CDR2 ANQGSEA. V lost 3 bases, J lost 3 bases, and 11 bases lay in between. This CDR3 is CSVDTGTDTEAFF. CDR3 DNA sequence: TGCAGCGTTGATACAGGGACGGACACTGAAGCTTTCTTT. Filled out from reference TRBV29-1 and TRBJ1-1, the complete variable domain reads SAVISQKPSRDICQRGTSLTIQCQVDSQVTMMFWYRQQPGQSLTLIATANQGSEATYESGFVIDKFPISRPNLTFSTLTVSNMSPEDSSIYLCSVDTGTDTEAFFGQGTRLTVV.

The rearrangement joins TRBV6-1 to TRBJ2-4; D is ambiguous. The germline V gene has CDR1 MNHNS and CDR2 SASEGT. The length of the CDR3 is 14 residues. With 6 bases removed from V and 1 base from J, the gap between germline ends came to 10 bases. CDR3 residues: CASRELGAKNIQYF. In nucleotides, the CDR3 is TGTGCCAGCAGGGAGCTTGGGGCCAAAAACATTCAGTACTTC.

The gene calls are TRBV5-1 and TRBJ1-1, with 7 bases fitting TRBD1. The V gene's germline CDR1 is SGHRS and CDR2 YFSETQ. The CDR3 extends over 16 amino acids. Unmatched junction bases numbered 7, after V lost 0 bases and J lost 2 bases. The CDR3 bases are TGCGCCAGCAGCTTGGATACAGGGGTGGGCAACACTGAAGCTTTCTTT. Translation: CASSLDTGVGNTEAFF.

This sequence joins TRBV7-2 and TRBJ1-5; no clear D. Trimming pared 1 base from V and 4 bases from J, leaving 11 bases between. Germline CDR1 is SGHTA and CDR2 is FQGNSA. The CDR3 contains 15 residues. The CDR3: CASSLVSNSNQPQHF. In DNA, the CDR3 is TGTGCCAGCAGCTTAGTCAGTAACTCAAATCAGCCCCAGCATTTT.

The V and J genes are TRBV25-1 and TRBJ1-4; D not resolved. CDR1 is MGHDK and CDR2 is SYGVNS in the germline V gene. The CDR3 covers 15 residues. V lost 3 bases, J lost 7 bases, and 15 bases lay in between. As DNA, the CDR3 is TGTGCCAGCAGTGAGTTCGCCCTGGAGGGTGAAAAACTGTTTTTT. It encodes CASSEFALEGEKLFF.

This clone was counted many times. The sample contains more than one DNA sequence encoding this CDR3. J is TRBJ2-5 and V is TRBV5-1; no firm D call. The CDR3 extends over 11 amino acids. V was shortened by 3 bases and J by 1 base, with 1 base between the two germline ends. Germline loops: CDR1 SGHRS, CDR2 YFSETQ. The CDR3 bases are TGCGCCAGCAGCTCCCAAGAGACCCAGTACTTC. Translation: CASSSQETQYF.

This chain connects TRBV28 to TRBJ1-1, with D perhaps matching TRBD1 (5 bases). V lost 2 bases to trimming and J lost 0 bases, with 10 bases between them. Germline V lookup: CDR1 MDHEN, CDR2 SYDVKM. The CDR3 runs to 15 residues. The CDR3 loop is CASSLPGHLNTEAFF. CDR3 in DNA: TGTGCCAGCAGTTTACCAGGACACCTGAACACTGAAGCTTTCTTT.

This chain uses TRBV19 with TRBJ2-7, with D maybe TRBD2 (6 bases). The germline V gene has CDR1 LNHDA and CDR2 SQIVND (reference sequence). This CDR3 is built from 15 residues. Trimming shortened V by 4 bases and J by 5 bases, and 18 bases separated the two germline ends. CDR3 sequence: CASSTGEGTRHEQYF. The DNA of the CDR3 is TGTGCCAGTAGTACGGGGGAAGGGACGAGACACGAGCAGTACTTC.

The V gene is TRBV28, the J gene TRBJ2-5, with 8 nucleotides matching TRBD1. Germline V lookup: CDR1 MDHEN, CDR2 SYDVKM. This CDR3 has 15 amino acids. Germline trimming cut 1 base from V and 4 bases from J; bases unmatched to any gene: 5. The CDR3 sequence: CASSLFPGGGETQYF. DNA of the CDR3: TGTGCCAGCAGTTTATTTCCAGGGGGCGGAGAGACCCAGTACTTC.

Concerning this clone itself: The sample carries other DNA sequences with the same CDR3. V and J are TRBV14 and TRBJ1-1; TRBD1 might be the D (5 bases). The germline gives CDR1 SGHDN, CDR2 FVKESK. Deletions cut 6 bases from V and 0 bases from J, with 8 bases between. The CDR3 is made up of 13 amino acids. Here the CDR3 reads CASSWGVNTEAFF. Here the CDR3 DNA reads TGTGCCAGCAGTTGGGGGGTGAACACTGAAGCTTTCTTT.

The chain recombines TRBV4-2 with TRBJ2-5; D call uncertain. Per germline, CDR1 LGHNA and CDR2 YNFKEQ. The CDR3 has 15 amino acids. V was shortened by 2 bases and J by 5 bases, with 15 bases between the two germline ends. In DNA form, the CDR3 reads TGTGCCAGCAGCCAAAGAACGGGTCTTGGGGAGACCCAGTACTTC. This translates into CASSQRTGLGETQYF.

This chain uses TRBV5-6 with TRBJ2-1; TRBD1 aligns across 12 bases. V lost 4 bases to trimming and J lost 9 bases; unmatched junction nucleotides: 5. The CDR3 length is 14 residues. Germline V gene sequence: CDR1 SGHDT, CDR2 YYEEEE. The CDR3 coding sequence is TGTGCCAGCAGCGGGGACAGGGGGCAGGGTGAGCAGTTCTTC. Translated, it gives CASSGDRGQGEQFF.

As regards this clone: This sample also contains other DNA sequences that code for the same CDR3. J is TRBJ2-7 and V is TRBV5-1; 9 nucleotides agree with TRBD1. The germline CDR1 and CDR2 sequences are SGHRS and YFSETQ. Trimming at V came to 3 bases and at J to 0 bases, leaving 1 base not matched to a gene. CDR3 length: 14 residues. DNA of the CDR3: TGCGCCAGCAGCTCGACAGGGGGCTCCTACGAGCAGTACTTC. Translated: CASSSTGGSYEQYF.

The chain uses TRBV14 and TRBJ1-4; a possible D gene is TRBD1 (5 bases). Germline-derived CDR1 and CDR2 are SGHDN and FVKESK. The CDR3 is 16 residues long. The V end lost 5 bases, the J end lost 7 bases, and 20 bases lay between the germline ends. The CDR3 bases are TGTGCCAGCAGCACCTGGGACCTCCGGCGCGGTGAAAAACTGTTTTTT. It yields the protein CASSTWDLRRGEKLFF.

The J gene is TRBJ1-5, the V gene TRBV5-1, with D tentatively TRBD1 (5 bases). Trimming stripped 4 bases from V and 2 bases from J, with 13 bases between. Germline V lookup: CDR1 SGHRS, CDR2 YFSETQ. This CDR3 has 15 residues. CDR3 nucleotide sequence: TGCGCCAGCAGCCAAGAGGGGACGGGCAATCAGCCCCAGCATTTT. Translating gives CASSQEGTGNQPQHF. Full variable domain (rest looked up from reference TRBV5-1 and TRBJ1-5): KAGVTQTPRYLIKTRGQQVTLSCSPISGHRSVSWYQQTPGQGLQFLFEYFSETQRNKGNFPGRFSGRQFSNSRSEMNVSTLELGDSALYLCASSQEGTGNQPQHFGDGTRLSIL.

The gene calls are TRBV28 and TRBJ1-5; 7 bases agree with TRBD1. The trim removed 7 bases at V and 5 bases at J, leaving 8 bases unmatched. Germline CDR1 MDHEN, CDR2 SYDVKM. This CDR3 region has 14 residues. In DNA, the CDR3 is TGTGCCAGCAATAAAAGGGGACAGCATCAGCCCCAGCATTTT. Protein sequence: CASNKRGQHQPQHF.

This rearrangement joins TRBV28 to TRBJ1-5, with 12 bases identical to TRBD1. Germline V gene data show CDR1 as MDHEN and CDR2 as SYDVKM. Trimming removed 5 bases from V and 5 bases from J; junction bases left unmatched: 16. This CDR3 comprises 19 residues. The CDR3 nucleotides read TGTGCCAGCAGTGACCGGGACAGGGGGCTAGTCACCCCACATCAGCCCCAGCATTTT. Encoded protein: CASSDRDRGLVTPHQPQHF.

The chain's CDR3 is CASSYRGESGRNEQFF. DNA of the CDR3: TGTGCCAGCAGCTACCGGGGAGAGAGCGGGAGGAATGAGCAGTTCTTC. V gene TRBV9 combines with J gene TRBJ2-1; TRBD2 aligns across 9 bases. Unmatched junction bases numbered 12, after V lost 4 bases and J lost 7 bases. The CDR3 totals 16 residues. Germline values: CDR1 SGDLS, CDR2 YYNGEE.

This clone was recorded only once. The J gene is TRBJ2-1, the V gene TRBV28, with D maybe TRBD1 (5 bases). Germline CDR1 MDHEN, CDR2 SYDVKM. The ends were cut back, 3 bases at V and 2 bases at J, with 17 bases in the middle. This CDR3 has 17 residues. As DNA, the CDR3 is TGTGCCAGCAGTTTCTCGACAGCCAAGCTCACCTACAATGAGCAGTTCTTC. Translation gives CASSFSTAKLTYNEQFF.

The chain combines TRBV7-2 with TRBJ2-2; D not certain. The CDR3 is made up of 15 amino acids. The ends were cut back, 3 bases at V and 0 bases at J, with 8 bases in the middle. Per germline, CDR1 SGHTA and CDR2 FQGNSA. The CDR3 region is CASSLRLANTGELFF. Written as DNA, the CDR3 is TGTGCCAGCAGCTTGAGGCTAGCGAACACCGGGGAGCTGTTTTTT.

The genes are TRBV2 and TRBJ2-3; 10 nucleotides line up with TRBD1. Losses at the gene ends were 6 bases for V and 3 bases for J; bases not matched to a gene: 6. The germline CDR1 and CDR2 sequences are SNHLY and FYNNEI. This CDR3 is built from 15 residues. The CDR3 region has the DNA TGTGCCAGCAGGACCGGGACAGGGGCGACAGATACGCAGTATTTT. Translated, it gives CASRTGTGATDTQYF.

The chain combines TRBV5-1 with TRBJ2-1, with 7 bases aligning to TRBD1. Per germline, CDR1 SGHRS and CDR2 YFSETQ. V lost 7 bases to trimming and J lost 4 bases; unmatched junction nucleotides: 8. CDR3 length: 14 residues. CDR3 sequence reads: CASGRDRLYNEQFF. CDR3 DNA: TGCGCCAGCGGCCGGGACAGACTTTACAATGAGCAGTTCTTC.

About this clone: One junction end does not reproduce the germline sequence, and a read error may be involved. This chain uses TRBV5-1 with TRBJ2-2; 11 bases align to TRBD2. CDR3 size: 15 residues. Looked up from germline, CDR1 is SGHRS and CDR2 is YFSETQ. In DNA form, the CDR3 reads TGCGCCGGCAGGGGGACTAGCGGGAACACCGGGGAGCTGTTTTTT. Encoded protein: CAGRGTSGNTGELFF.

This clone appeared once. The gene calls are TRBV5-1 and TRBJ2-1; 9 positions match TRBD2. Germline values: CDR1 SGHRS, CDR2 YFSETQ. V shed 4 bases, J shed 3 bases, and the junction held 5 bases outside the gene matches. This CDR3 has 15 residues. CDR3 DNA: TGCGCCAGCAGCATATTAGCGGGAGTCTACAATGAGCAGTTCTTC. It encodes CASSILAGVYNEQFF. The complete variable domain, with remaining parts taken from reference TRBV5-1 and TRBJ2-1, reads KAGVTQTPRYLIKTRGQQVTLSCSPISGHRSVSWYQQTPGQGLQFLFEYFSETQRNKGNFPGRFSGRQFSNSRSEMNVSTLELGDSALYLCASSILAGVYNEQFFGPGTRLTVL.

V gene TRBV18 combines with J gene TRBJ2-7; D is perhaps TRBD2 (6 bases). V was pared by 3 bases and J by 1 base, with 19 bases between. Germline values: CDR1 KGHSH, CDR2 LQKENI. CDR3 length: 17 amino acids. The CDR3 is CASSPPRGSSRSYEQYF. CDR3 in DNA: TGTGCCAGCTCACCCCCTCGGGGGAGTAGTAGGTCCTACGAGCAGTACTTC.